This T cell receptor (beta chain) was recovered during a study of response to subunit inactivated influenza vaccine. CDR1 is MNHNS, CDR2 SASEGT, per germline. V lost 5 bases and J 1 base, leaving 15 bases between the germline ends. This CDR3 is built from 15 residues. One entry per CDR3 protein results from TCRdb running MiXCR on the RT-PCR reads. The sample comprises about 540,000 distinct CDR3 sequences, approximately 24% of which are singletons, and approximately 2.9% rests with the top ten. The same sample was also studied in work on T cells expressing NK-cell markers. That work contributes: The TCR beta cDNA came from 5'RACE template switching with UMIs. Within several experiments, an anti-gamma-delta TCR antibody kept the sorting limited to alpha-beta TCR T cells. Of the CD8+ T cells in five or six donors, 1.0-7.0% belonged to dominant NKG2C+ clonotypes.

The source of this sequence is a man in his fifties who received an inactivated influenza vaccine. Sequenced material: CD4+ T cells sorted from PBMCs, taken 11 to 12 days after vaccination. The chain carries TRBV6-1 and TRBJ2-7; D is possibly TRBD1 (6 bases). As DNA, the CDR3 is TGTGCCAGCAGTAGACACGGGACACCTTCCTACGAGCAGTACTTC. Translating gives CASSRHGTPSYEQYF.